These 25 T cell receptor beta chains came from one sample sequenced in a study of T cell repertoires in cytomegalovirus infection. Which antigens these TCRs recognize remains unknown. TCRdb re-called the reads through MiXCR, storing one row per CDR3 protein. The repertoire holds a few hundred thousand distinct CDR3 sequences, under 45% seen once, with 48% in the top ten. Sequenced material: cultured PBMCs, taken from culture after CMV antigen stimulation. The receptors were gathered from a human donor in good health (CMV status not recorded). Some clones in this sample may be carry-over from other donors' samples.

This clonotype was detected once. This chain connects TRBV29-1 to TRBJ2-1, with D possibly TRBD1 on 5 matching bases. Trimming shortened V by 6 bases and J by 6 bases, and 9 bases separated the two germline ends. The CDR3 is 11 amino acids. Germline values: CDR1 SQVTM, CDR2 ANQGSEA. CDR3: CSVGHLNEQFF. In nucleotides, the CDR3 is TGCAGCGTCGGACACCTCAATGAGCAGTTCTTC.

This clonotype has more than one count but fewer than ten. The CDR3, as DNA: TGTGCCGCCGCGGGCCACACAGATACGCAGTATTTT. Protein sequence: CAAAGHTDTQYF. The chain has TRBV6-1 and TRBJ2-3; TRBD2 might be the D (5 bases). V was pared by 11 bases and J by 2 bases, with 11 bases between. The CDR3 runs to 12 residues. From germline, CDR1 is MNHNS and CDR2 SASEGT.

The genes are TRBV19 and TRBJ1-4, with a weak D call TRBD1 (6 bases). V shed 5 bases and J shed 6 bases, with 13 bases lying between them. The CDR3 is 14 amino acids. The germline gives CDR1 LNHDA, CDR2 SQIVND (reference sequence). CDR3 coding DNA: TGTGCCAGTAGTGGCCGGGACAAGGATGAAAAACTGTTTTTT. Its protein product is CASSGRDKDEKLFF.

The chain uses TRBV6-5 and TRBJ2-5; 12 nucleotides agree with TRBD2. CDR1 is MNHEY and CDR2 is SVGAGI in the germline V gene. This CDR3 spans 17 amino acids. V lost 0 bases to trimming and J lost 4 bases; unmatched junction nucleotides: 6. The CDR3 is CASSYSATSGSGETQYF. In nucleotides, the CDR3 is TGTGCCAGCAGTTACTCGGCGACTAGCGGGAGTGGAGAGACCCAGTACTTC.

The rearrangement joins TRBV7-2 to TRBJ1-2; 9 bases map to TRBD1. CDR3 length equals 14 residues. The germline V gene has CDR1 SGHTA and CDR2 FQGNSA. V dropped 5 bases and J dropped 8; count of bases not matched to a gene: 9. The CDR3 protein is CASSAGQGVTGYTF. Here the CDR3 DNA reads TGTGCCAGCAGCGCGGGACAGGGCGTAACCGGCTACACCTTC.

The rearrangement links TRBV6-2 or TRBV6-3 to TRBJ2-1; possible D gene TRBD2, 5 bases. Germline loops: CDR1 MNHEY, CDR2 SVGEGT. The CDR3 consists of 13 residues. V lost 7 bases and J lost 2, with 9 bases in between. The CDR3 is CASKSGTYNEQFF. Written as DNA, the CDR3 is TGTGCCAGCAAAAGCGGAACCTACAATGAGCAGTTCTTC.

The chain couples TRBV7-8 to TRBJ2-7; the D gene is possibly TRBD1 (5 bases). Germline lookup yields CDR1 SGHVS and CDR2 FQNEAQ. V lost 5 bases, J lost 1 base, and 18 bases lay in between. The length of the CDR3 is 16 residues. CDR3: CASSRRIAGLSYEQYF. The CDR3 DNA is TGTGCCAGCAGCCGGCGGATTGCAGGGCTATCCTACGAGCAGTACTTC.

The chain employs TRBV6-2 or TRBV6-3 and TRBJ1-1, with D hard to call. CDR3 size: 12 residues. Trimming left V 2 bases short and J 5 bases short, with 6 bases between. Germline-derived CDR1 and CDR2 are MNHEY and SVGEGT. The CDR3 DNA follows: TGTGCCAGCAGTTACGATGGAACTGAAGCTTTCTTT. This translates into CASSYDGTEAFF.

The chain carries TRBV27 and TRBJ1-6; D perhaps matches TRBD1 (6 bases). The CDR3 has 17 residues. Between the trimmed V and J ends, which lost 8 bases and 5 bases, there was a span of 22 bases. CDR1 and CDR2 from the germline V gene are MNHEY and SMNVEV (reference sequence). The CDR3 reads CASGGAEPEGNNSPLHF. DNA for the CDR3: TGTGCCAGCGGGGGGGCCGAACCTGAAGGCAATAATTCACCCCTCCACTTT.

This clonotype has just a few counts. The chain is built from TRBV11-2 and TRBJ2-7; 8 bases agree with TRBD1. The CDR3 covers 15 residues. The junction had 4 bases not matched to a gene; V was cut back by 0 bases and J by 3 bases. Germline lookup yields CDR1 SGHAT and CDR2 FQNNGV. The CDR3 bases are TGTGCCAGCAGCTTAGAAGGGACAGGCGACTACGAGCAGTACTTC. This encodes CASSLEGTGDYEQYF.

The gene calls are TRBV7-2 and TRBJ1-5, with TRBD1 as a possible D gene (5 bases). The CDR3 is made up of 14 amino acids. Trimming removed 5 bases at V and 9 bases at J, with 17 bases between. Germline CDR1 reads SGHTA; CDR2 reads FQGNSA. The CDR3 protein is CASSPRDGQWPQHF. Written as DNA, the CDR3 is TGTGCCAGCAGCCCGAGGGACGGCCAATGGCCCCAGCATTTT.

This clonotype was seen at least ten times. The rearrangement uses TRBV7-2 and TRBJ2-1, with 11 bases that match TRBD2. The CDR3 sequence is 15 residues long. J lost 7 bases, V lost 5 bases, and 7 bases had no gene match. Germline V gene lookup returns CDR1 SGHTA and CDR2 FQGNSA. In DNA, the CDR3 is TGTGCCAGCAGCCAACTAGCGGGAGTCCAGAATGAGCAGTTCTTC. This gives the protein CASSQLAGVQNEQFF.

This clonotype has a handful of counts. V usage is TRBV7-8 and J usage is TRBJ1-4; D is undetermined. The CDR3 extends over 15 amino acids. V dropped 5 bases and J dropped 3 bases, with 13 bases sitting between them. CDR1 is SGHVS and CDR2 is FQNEAQ in the germline V gene. This CDR3 reads CASSARRVPNEKLFF. CDR3 nucleotides: TGTGCCAGCAGCGCGAGGAGGGTTCCTAATGAAAAACTGTTTTTT.

This sequence joins TRBV28 and TRBJ2-1, with 8 bases that match TRBD1. The J segment lost 2 bases and the V segment lost 6 bases, leaving 6 bases of the junction unmatched. CDR3 length equals 15 residues. The germline CDR1 and CDR2 sequences are MDHEN and SYDVKM. CDR3 region: CASSSGTGPYNEQFF. CDR3 bases: TGTGCCAGCAGCTCCGGGACAGGACCCTACAATGAGCAGTTCTTC.

The genes are TRBV6-2 or TRBV6-3 and TRBJ2-7, with D unclear. The length of the CDR3 is 16 residues. Per the germline V gene, CDR1 is MNHEY and CDR2 is SVGEGT. The V end lost 0 bases, the J end lost 1 base, and 13 bases lay between the germline ends. CDR3 bases: TGTGCCAGCAGTTACTCGTTAACAGCCCTTTCCTACGAGCAGTACTTC. This gives the protein CASSYSLTALSYEQYF.

The V and J genes are TRBV11-2 and TRBJ2-1; D possibly corresponds to TRBD1 (5 bases). V shed 0 bases and J shed 3 bases, with 9 bases lying between them. This CDR3 has 15 amino acids. Germline CDR1 SGHAT, CDR2 FQNNGV. CDR3 coding DNA: TGTGCCAGCAGCTTAGACAGGGTCAACTACAATGAGCAGTTCTTC. Protein: CASSLDRVNYNEQFF.

There are a few counts of this clonotype. V is TRBV12-3 or TRBV12-4 and J is TRBJ2-3; no definite D call. This CDR3 contains 15 residues. The V end was cut by 5 bases, the J end by 1 base, with 13 bases between. The CDR3 DNA is TGTGCCAGCAGTCCCCCTTTAAGTGGCACAGATACGCAGTATTTT. Translating it yields CASSPPLSGTDTQYF.

The table lists this clonotype with a few counts. V gene TRBV4-1 combines with J gene TRBJ2-1; 12 nucleotides match TRBD2. The germline V gene has CDR1 MGHRA and CDR2 YSYEKL. CDR3 length equals 15 residues. Unmatched junction bases numbered 7, after V lost 5 bases and J lost 8 bases. In DNA form, the CDR3 reads TGCGCCAGCAGCTCCGGGACTAGCGGGTTCGATGAGCAGTTCTTC. Protein: CASSSGTSGFDEQFF.

This clonotype was detected only a few times. This chain uses TRBV24-1 with TRBJ2-1; D might be TRBD1 (6 bases). This CDR3 contains 15 residues. The germline V gene encodes CDR1 KGHDR and CDR2 SFDVKD. Trimming removed 2 bases from V and 3 bases from J, with 10 bases in between. CDR3 sequence reads: CATSDSYRVYNEQFF. The CDR3 nucleotides are TGTGCCACCAGTGATTCCTACAGGGTCTACAATGAGCAGTTCTTC.

This clonotype occurred a few times. The chain uses TRBV6-1 and TRBJ2-4; TRBD2 aligns across 8 bases. The CDR3 covers 14 residues. The germline V gene encodes CDR1 MNHNS and CDR2 SASEGT. J was trimmed by 4 bases and V by 4 bases; bases with no gene match: 3. In nucleotides, the CDR3 is TGTGCCAGCAGTGCAAGCGGGGGTAAAAACATTCAGTACTTC. Translating gives CASSASGGKNIQYF.

The rearrangement links TRBV5-1 to TRBJ1-2, with 7 bases aligning to TRBD1. The CDR3 has 13 amino acids. Germline V gene lookup returns CDR1 SGHRS and CDR2 YFSETQ. V lost 8 bases to trimming and J lost 4 bases; unmatched junction nucleotides: 8. In DNA form, the CDR3 reads TGCGCCAGGAGCCGGGACAGAAGCTATGGCTACACCTTC. It codes for CARSRDRSYGYTF.

This clonotype was detected only a few times. The rearrangement joins TRBV27 to TRBJ1-6; no firm D call. The V gene's germline CDR1 is MNHEY and CDR2 SMNVEV (reference sequence). V was pared by 5 bases and J by 0 bases, with 23 bases between. The CDR3 extends over 20 amino acids. The CDR3 bases are TGTGCCAGCAGTAGCGCCAGGAAATGGGGTCCCGGCTCCTATAATTCACCCCTCCACTTT. It yields the protein CASSSARKWGPGSYNSPLHF.

This clonotype occurred a few times. The gene calls are TRBV15 and TRBJ2-7; D unclear. Germline V gene data show CDR1 as LNHNV and CDR2 as YYDKDF (reference sequence). Trimming removed 0 bases from V and 3 bases from J, with 12 bases in between. The CDR3 has 15 amino acids. As DNA, the CDR3 is TGTGCCACCAGCAGAGATCTGGGATTACTCTACGAGCAGTACTTC. Residues: CATSRDLGLLYEQYF.

The chain employs TRBV28 and TRBJ2-3; the D is unclear. The CDR3 runs 12 residues. The V end lost 6 bases, the J end lost 9 bases, and 13 bases lay between the germline ends. The V gene's germline CDR1 is MDHEN and CDR2 SYDVKM. CDR3 coding DNA: TGTGCCAGCAGGGCCGTCGGGCACACGCAGTATTTT. Protein product: CASRAVGHTQYF. The complete variable domain, with remaining parts taken from reference TRBV28 and TRBJ2-3, reads DVKVTQSSRYLVKRTGEKVFLECVQDMDHENMFWYRQDPGLGLRLIYFSYDVKMKEKGDIPEGYSVSREKKERFSLILESASTNQTSMYLCASRAVGHTQYFGPGTRLTVL.

The CDR3 DNA reads as TGCAGCGTTGTCCGGACGGACTATGGCTACACCTTC. Its translation: CSVVRTDYGYTF. This chain connects TRBV29-1 to TRBJ1-2; D uncertain. This CDR3 has 12 amino acids. Trimming stripped 4 bases from V and 3 bases from J, with 9 bases between. Germline CDR1 SQVTM, CDR2 ANQGSEA.